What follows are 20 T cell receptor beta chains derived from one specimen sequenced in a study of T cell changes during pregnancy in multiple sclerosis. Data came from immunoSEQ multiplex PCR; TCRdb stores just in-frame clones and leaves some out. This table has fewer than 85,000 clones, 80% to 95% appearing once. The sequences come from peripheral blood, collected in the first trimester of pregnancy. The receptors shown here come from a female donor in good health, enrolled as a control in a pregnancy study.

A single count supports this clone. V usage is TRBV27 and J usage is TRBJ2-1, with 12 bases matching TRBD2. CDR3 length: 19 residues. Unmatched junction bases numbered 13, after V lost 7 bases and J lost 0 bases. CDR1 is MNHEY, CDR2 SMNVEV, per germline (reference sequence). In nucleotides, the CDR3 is TGTGCCAGCATAGGATATGGGACTAGCGGGCCTAACTCCTACAATGAGCAGTTCTTC. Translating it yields CASIGYGTSGPNSYNEQFF.

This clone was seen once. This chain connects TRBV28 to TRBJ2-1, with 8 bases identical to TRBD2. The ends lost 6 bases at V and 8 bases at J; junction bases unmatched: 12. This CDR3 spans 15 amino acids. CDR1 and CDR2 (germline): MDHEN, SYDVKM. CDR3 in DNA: TGTGCCAGCAGCCCCGGCGGGGGGCCTTTTGATGAGCAGTTCTTC. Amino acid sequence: CASSPGGGPFDEQFF.

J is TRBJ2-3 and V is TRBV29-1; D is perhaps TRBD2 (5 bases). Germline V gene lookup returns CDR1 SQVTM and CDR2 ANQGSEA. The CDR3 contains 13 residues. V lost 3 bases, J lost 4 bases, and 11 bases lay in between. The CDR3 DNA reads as TGCAGCGTTGAGTTCGGGGAACCAGATACGCAGTATTTT. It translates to CSVEFGEPDTQYF.

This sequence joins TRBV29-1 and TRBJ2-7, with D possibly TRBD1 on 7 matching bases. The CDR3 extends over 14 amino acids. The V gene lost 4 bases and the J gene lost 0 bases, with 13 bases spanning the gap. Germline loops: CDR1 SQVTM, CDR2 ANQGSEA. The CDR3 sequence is CSVARGASSYEQYF. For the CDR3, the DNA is TGCAGCGTTGCCAGGGGGGCCAGCTCCTACGAGCAGTACTTC.

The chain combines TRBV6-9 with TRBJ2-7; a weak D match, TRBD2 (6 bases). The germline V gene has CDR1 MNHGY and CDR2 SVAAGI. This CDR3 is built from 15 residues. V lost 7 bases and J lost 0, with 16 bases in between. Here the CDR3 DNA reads TGTGCCAGCAACCCACTGCGGGACGGCTCCTACGAGCAGTACTTC. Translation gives CASNPLRDGSYEQYF.

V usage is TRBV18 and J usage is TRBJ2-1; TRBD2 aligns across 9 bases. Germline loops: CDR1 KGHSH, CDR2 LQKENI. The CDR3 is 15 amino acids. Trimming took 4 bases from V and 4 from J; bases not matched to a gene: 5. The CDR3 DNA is TGTGCCAGCTCACTACTAGCGGGTACTTACAATGAGCAGTTCTTC. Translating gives CASSLLAGTYNEQFF.

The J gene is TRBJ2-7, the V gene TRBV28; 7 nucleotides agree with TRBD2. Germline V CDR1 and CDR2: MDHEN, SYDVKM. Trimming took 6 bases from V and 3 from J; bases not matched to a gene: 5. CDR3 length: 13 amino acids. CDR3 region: CASRSGGSYEQYF. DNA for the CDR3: TGTGCCAGCAGATCTGGCGGGAGCTACGAGCAGTACTTC.

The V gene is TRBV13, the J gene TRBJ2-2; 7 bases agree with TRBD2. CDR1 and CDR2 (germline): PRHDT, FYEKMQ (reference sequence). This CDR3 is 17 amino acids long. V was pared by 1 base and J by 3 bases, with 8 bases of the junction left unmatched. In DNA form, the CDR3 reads TGTGCCAGCAGCTTAGAATGGGGCGGGAGCTACACCGGGGAGCTGTTTTTT. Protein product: CASSLEWGGSYTGELFF.

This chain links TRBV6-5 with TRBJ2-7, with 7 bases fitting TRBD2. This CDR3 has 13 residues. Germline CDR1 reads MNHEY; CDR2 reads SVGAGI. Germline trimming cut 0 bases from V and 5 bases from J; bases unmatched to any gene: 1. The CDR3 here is CASSYSGGNEQYF. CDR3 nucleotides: TGTGCCAGCAGTTACTCGGGGGGGAACGAGCAGTACTTC.

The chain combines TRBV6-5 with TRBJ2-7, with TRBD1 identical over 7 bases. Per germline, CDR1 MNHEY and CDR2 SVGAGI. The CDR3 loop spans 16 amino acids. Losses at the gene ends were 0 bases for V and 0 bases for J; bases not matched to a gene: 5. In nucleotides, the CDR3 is TGTGCCAGCAGTTACTCGAGGGACAGTAGCTCCTACGAGCAGTACTTC. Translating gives CASSYSRDSSSYEQYF.

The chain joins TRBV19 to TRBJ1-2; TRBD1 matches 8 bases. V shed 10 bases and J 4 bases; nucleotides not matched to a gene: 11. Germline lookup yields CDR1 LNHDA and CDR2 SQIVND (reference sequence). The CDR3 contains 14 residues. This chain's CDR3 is CATDLTGASYGYTF. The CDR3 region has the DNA TGTGCCACTGACCTGACAGGGGCCTCCTATGGCTACACCTTC.

The CDR3 reads CAWLPGILYNYGYTF. The CDR3 nucleotides are TGTGCCTGGCTACCCGGGATCCTATATAACTATGGCTACACCTTC. The rearrangement links TRBV30 to TRBJ1-2; D is undetermined. Trimming pared 5 bases from V and 1 base from J, leaving 17 bases between. Germline-derived CDR1 and CDR2 are GTSNPN and SVGIG (reference sequence). The CDR3 length is 15 residues.

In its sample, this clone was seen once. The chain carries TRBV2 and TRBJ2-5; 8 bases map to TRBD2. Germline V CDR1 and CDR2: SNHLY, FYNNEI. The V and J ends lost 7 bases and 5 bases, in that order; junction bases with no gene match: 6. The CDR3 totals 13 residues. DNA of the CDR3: TGTGCCAGCACCGGGGGGGGCCGGGAGACCCAGTACTTC. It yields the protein CASTGGGRETQYF.

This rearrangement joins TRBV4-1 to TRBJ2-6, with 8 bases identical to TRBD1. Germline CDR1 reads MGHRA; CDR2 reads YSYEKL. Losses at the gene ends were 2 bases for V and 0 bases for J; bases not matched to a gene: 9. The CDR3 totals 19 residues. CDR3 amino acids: CASSQTSGTGRSGANVLTF. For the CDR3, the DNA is TGCGCCAGCAGCCAAACGTCCGGGACAGGCCGCTCTGGGGCCAACGTCCTGACTTTC.

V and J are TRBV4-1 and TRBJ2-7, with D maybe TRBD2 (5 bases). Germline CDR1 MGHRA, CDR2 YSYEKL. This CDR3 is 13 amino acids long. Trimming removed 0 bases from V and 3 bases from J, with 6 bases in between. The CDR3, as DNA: TGCGCCAGCAGCCAAGATCGGGGCTACGAGCAGTACTTC. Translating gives CASSQDRGYEQYF.

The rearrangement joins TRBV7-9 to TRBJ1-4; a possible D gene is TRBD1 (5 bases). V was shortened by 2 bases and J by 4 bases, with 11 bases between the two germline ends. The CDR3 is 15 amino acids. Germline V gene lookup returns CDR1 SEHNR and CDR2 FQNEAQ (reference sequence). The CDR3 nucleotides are TGTGCCAGCAGCTTAAGCGGGGGAGGTAATGAAAAACTGTTTTTT. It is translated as CASSLSGGGNEKLFF.

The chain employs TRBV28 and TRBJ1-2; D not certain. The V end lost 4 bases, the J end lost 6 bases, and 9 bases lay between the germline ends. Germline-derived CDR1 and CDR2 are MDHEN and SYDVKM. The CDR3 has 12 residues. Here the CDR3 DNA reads TGTGCCAGCAGTTCCCTTTATGATGGCTACACCTTC. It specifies CASSSLYDGYTF.

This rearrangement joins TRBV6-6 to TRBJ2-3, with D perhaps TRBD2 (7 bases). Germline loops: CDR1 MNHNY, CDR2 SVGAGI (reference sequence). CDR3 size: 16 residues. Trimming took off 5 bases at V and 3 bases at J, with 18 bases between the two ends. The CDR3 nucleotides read TGTGCCAGCAGTGTCCTTGGAGGGAGGGGGACAGATACGCAGTATTTT. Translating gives CASSVLGGRGTDTQYF.

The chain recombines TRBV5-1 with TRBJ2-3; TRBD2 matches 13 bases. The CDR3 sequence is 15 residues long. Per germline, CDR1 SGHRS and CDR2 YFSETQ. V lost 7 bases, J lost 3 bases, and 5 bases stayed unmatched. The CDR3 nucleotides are TGCGCCAGCGGAGGACTAGCGGGAGAGACAGATACGCAGTATTTT. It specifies CASGGLAGETDTQYF.

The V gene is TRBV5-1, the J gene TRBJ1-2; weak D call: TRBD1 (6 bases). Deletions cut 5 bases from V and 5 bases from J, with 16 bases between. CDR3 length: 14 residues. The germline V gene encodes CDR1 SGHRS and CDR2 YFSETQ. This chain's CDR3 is CASRPTGRRYGYTF. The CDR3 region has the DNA TGCGCCAGCAGACCCACAGGGCGCAGGTATGGCTACACCTTC.